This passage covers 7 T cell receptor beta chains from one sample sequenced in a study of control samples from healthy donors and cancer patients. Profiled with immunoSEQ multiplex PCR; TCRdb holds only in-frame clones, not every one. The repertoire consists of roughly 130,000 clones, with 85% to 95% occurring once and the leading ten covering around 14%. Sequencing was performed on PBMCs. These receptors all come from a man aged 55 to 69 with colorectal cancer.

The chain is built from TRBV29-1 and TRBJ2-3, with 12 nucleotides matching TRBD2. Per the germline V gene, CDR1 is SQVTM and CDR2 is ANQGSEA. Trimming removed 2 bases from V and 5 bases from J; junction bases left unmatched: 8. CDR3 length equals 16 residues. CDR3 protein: CSVEKTSGGPGDTQYF. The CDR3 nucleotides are TGCAGCGTTGAAAAAACTAGCGGGGGGCCTGGAGATACGCAGTATTTT.

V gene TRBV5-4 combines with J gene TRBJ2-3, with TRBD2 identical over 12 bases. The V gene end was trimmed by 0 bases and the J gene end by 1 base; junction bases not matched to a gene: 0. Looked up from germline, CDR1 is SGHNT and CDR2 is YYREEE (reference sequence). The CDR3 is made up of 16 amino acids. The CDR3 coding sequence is TGTGCCAGCAGCTTGGGACTAGCGGGGGGCACAGATACGCAGTATTTT. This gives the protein CASSLGLAGGTDTQYF.

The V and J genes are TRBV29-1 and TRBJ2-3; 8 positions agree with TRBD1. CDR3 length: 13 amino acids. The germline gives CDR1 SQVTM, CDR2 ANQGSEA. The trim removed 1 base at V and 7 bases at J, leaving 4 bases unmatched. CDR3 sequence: CSVEAYRGNTQYF. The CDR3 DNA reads TGCAGCGTTGAAGCATACAGGGGGAATACGCAGTATTTT.

In nucleotides, the CDR3 is TGTGCCAGCAGACGAGGGTTATCCGCCTCTGGCTACACCTTC. It codes for CASRRGLSASGYTF. This chain links TRBV6-5 with TRBJ1-2, with D unclear. Germline V lookup: CDR1 MNHEY, CDR2 SVGAGI. Trimming cost V 6 bases and J 7 bases, with 18 bases left between them. The CDR3 has 14 amino acids.

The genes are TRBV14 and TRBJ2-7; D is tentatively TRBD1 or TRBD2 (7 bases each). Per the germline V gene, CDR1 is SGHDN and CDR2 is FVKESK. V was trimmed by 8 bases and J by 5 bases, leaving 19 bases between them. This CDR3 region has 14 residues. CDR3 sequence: CASRRGGARHEQYF. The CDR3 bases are TGTGCCAGCCGCAGGGGGGGGGCGAGGCACGAGCAGTACTTC. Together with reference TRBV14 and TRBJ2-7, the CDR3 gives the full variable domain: EAGVTQFPSHSVIEKGQTVTLRCDPISGHDNLYWYRRVMGKEIKFLLHFVKESKQDESGMPNNRFLAERTGGTYSTLKVQPAELEDSGVYFCASRRGGARHEQYFGPGTRLTVT.

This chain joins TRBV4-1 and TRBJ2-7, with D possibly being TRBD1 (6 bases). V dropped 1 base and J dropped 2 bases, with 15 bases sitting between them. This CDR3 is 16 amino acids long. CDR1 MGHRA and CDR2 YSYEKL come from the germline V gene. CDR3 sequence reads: CASSQGGQGFPYEQYF. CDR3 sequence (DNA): TGCGCCAGCAGCCAAGGGGGGCAGGGGTTCCCCTACGAGCAGTACTTC.

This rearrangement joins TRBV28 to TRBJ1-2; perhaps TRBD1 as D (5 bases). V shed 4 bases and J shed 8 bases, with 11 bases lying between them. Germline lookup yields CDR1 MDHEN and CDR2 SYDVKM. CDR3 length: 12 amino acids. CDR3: CASSSTGGGYTF. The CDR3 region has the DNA TGTGCCAGCAGTTCCACAGGTGGGGGCTACACCTTC.